The next 7 T cell receptor beta chains were all read from a single sample in a study of radiation and T cells in renal cell carcinoma. Profiling relied on immunoSEQ multiplex PCR, and the TCRdb table lists in-frame clones only, not all of them. There are 130,000 to 150,000 clones in the sample; approximately 91% occur only once, and 12% lies in the top ten. Time point specified: baseline pretreatment blood. The treatment: 15 Gy SBRT to primary tumor, nephrectomy 4 weeks later. The sample in question was blood, obtained from a patient whose treatment included radiotherapy and nephrectomy. Receptors were obtained from a woman aged 50 to 60 with renal cell carcinoma.

This chain links TRBV19 with TRBJ1-5; D gene uncertain. The CDR3 is 18 residues long. The germline V and J ends were trimmed by 5 bases and 4 bases, with 24 bases remaining between them. Looked up from germline, CDR1 is LNHDA and CDR2 is SQIVND (reference sequence). DNA for the CDR3: TGTGCCAGTAGTGCATTAGGGATCCGTCGGGCCCTAAATCAGCCCCAGCATTTT. Translated: CASSALGIRRALNQPQHF. Complete variable domain (other parts from reference TRBV19 and TRBJ1-5): DGGITQSPKYLFRKEGQNVTLSCEQNLNHDAMYWYRQDPGQGLRLIYYSQIVNDFQKGDIAEGYSVSREKKESFPLTVTSAQKNPTAFYLCASSALGIRRALNQPQHFGDGTRLSIL.

This clone was detected once. The chain employs TRBV5-1 and TRBJ1-6, with TRBD1 as a possible D gene (5 bases). The germline CDR1 and CDR2 sequences are SGHRS and YFSETQ. The CDR3 runs 15 residues. V was clipped by 0 bases and J by 9 bases, with 13 bases between them. CDR3 bases: TGCGCCAGCAGCTTGGCCGGCCAGGGTAGTTCACCCCTCCACTTT. Translated, it gives CASSLAGQGSSPLHF.

The rearrangement links TRBV6-1 to TRBJ1-4, with D uncertain. Germline assignment: CDR1 MNHNS and CDR2 SASEGT. The CDR3 has 12 residues. V lost 7 bases, J lost 6 bases, and 9 bases lay in between. For the CDR3, the DNA is TGTGCCAGCAATAGTCGGGATGAAAAACTGTTTTTT. Amino acid sequence: CASNSRDEKLFF.

The V and J genes are TRBV7-2 and TRBJ2-5; 8 positions match TRBD2. The length of the CDR3 is 15 residues. V lost 5 bases, J lost 1 base, and 6 bases stayed unmatched. Per the germline V gene, CDR1 is SGHTA and CDR2 is FQGNSA. The CDR3 nucleotides are TGTGCCAGCAGCCGTACTAGCGGTTCCCAAGAGACCCAGTACTTC. Translation: CASSRTSGSQETQYF.

This chain connects TRBV13 to TRBJ1-1; 9 bases map to TRBD1. Germline V gene lookup returns CDR1 PRHDT and CDR2 FYEKMQ (reference sequence). Trimming removed 5 bases from V and 7 bases from J; junction bases left unmatched: 11. CDR3 length: 15 residues. Here the CDR3 DNA reads TGTGCCAGCAGCCCCCCGGGACAGGGAAAGGGTGAAGCTTTCTTT. It specifies CASSPPGQGKGEAFF.

This chain joins TRBV5-1 and TRBJ1-1, with D unclear. Germline lookup yields CDR1 SGHRS and CDR2 YFSETQ. This CDR3 region has 15 residues. Trimming removed 0 bases from V and 1 base from J, with 10 bases in between. CDR3 in amino acids: CASSLDPQTNTEAFF. The CDR3 DNA sequence: TGCGCCAGCAGCTTGGATCCCCAGACGAACACTGAAGCTTTCTTT. Together with reference TRBV5-1 and TRBJ1-1, the CDR3 gives the full variable domain: KAGVTQTPRYLIKTRGQQVTLSCSPISGHRSVSWYQQTPGQGLQFLFEYFSETQRNKGNFPGRFSGRQFSNSRSEMNVSTLELGDSALYLCASSLDPQTNTEAFFGQGTRLTVV.

CDR3 sequence reads: CASSLLTGSYEQYF. CDR3 nucleotide sequence: TGTGCCAGCAGTTTACTGACAGGGTCCTACGAGCAGTACTTC. The rearrangement uses TRBV28 and TRBJ2-7; 7 bases fit TRBD1. The CDR3 has 14 amino acids. V lost 2 bases, J lost 1 base, and 2 bases stayed unmatched. Germline V gene data show CDR1 as MDHEN and CDR2 as SYDVKM.